These 26 T cell receptor beta chains originate from one sample sequenced in a study of response to subunit inactivated influenza vaccine. TCRdb passed the RT-PCR reads through MiXCR, listing each CDR3 protein once. The sample lists approximately 290,000 distinct CDR3 sequences; approximately 20% were seen once. Sample: PBMCs from blood, taken 21 months after vaccination. Receptor source: a man in his fifties or sixties who received an inactivated influenza vaccine.

V gene TRBV18 combines with J gene TRBJ1-1, with 9 nucleotides matching TRBD1. The CDR3 has 16 amino acids. From germline, CDR1 is KGHSH and CDR2 LQKENI. The J segment lost 1 base and the V segment lost 6 bases, leaving 9 bases of the junction unmatched. CDR3 coding DNA: TGTGCCAGCTCTGCCGGGACAGGGTTGGCGAACACTGAAGCTTTCTTT. Residues: CASSAGTGLANTEAFF. Full variable domain (rest looked up from reference TRBV18 and TRBJ1-1): NAGVMQNPRHLVRRRGQEARLRCSPMKGHSHVYWYRQLPEEGLKFMVYLQKENIIDESGMPKERFSAEFPKEGPSILRIQQVVRGDSAAYFCASSAGTGLANTEAFFGQGTRLTVV.

This clonotype was seen only a few times. The V and J genes are TRBV29-1 and TRBJ2-7; 8 bases align to TRBD1. V dropped 5 bases and J dropped 0; count of bases not matched to a gene: 12. The CDR3 is 16 residues long. In germline, CDR1 is SQVTM, CDR2 ANQGSEA. CDR3 sequence: CSVTTTGTGNSYEQYF. CDR3 nucleotide sequence: TGCAGCGTTACGACGACCGGGACAGGTAACTCCTACGAGCAGTACTTC.

The chain joins TRBV27 to TRBJ1-6; D unresolved. Deletions cut 6 bases from V and 6 bases from J, with 18 bases between. The germline V gene encodes CDR1 MNHEY and CDR2 SMNVEV (reference sequence). The CDR3 runs 16 residues. CDR3 nucleotides: TGTGCCAGCAGCCGTGTCTTGGACTTTTTTAATTCACCCCTCCACTTT. Amino acids: CASSRVLDFFNSPLHF.

In its sample, this clonotype was seen many times. The gene calls are TRBV9 and TRBJ1-2; D gene unclear. Germline loops: CDR1 SGDLS, CDR2 YYNGEE. V dropped 0 bases and J dropped 5 bases, with 8 bases sitting between them. The CDR3 extends over 13 amino acids. The CDR3 reads CASSVGSSYGYTF. CDR3 nucleotides: TGTGCCAGCAGCGTAGGTAGCAGTTATGGCTACACCTTC.

The V and J genes are TRBV12-3 or TRBV12-4 and TRBJ2-1; 15 positions match TRBD2. The CDR3 is made up of 15 amino acids. V shed 5 bases, J shed 7 bases, and the junction held 3 bases outside the gene matches. CDR3 in amino acids: CASSPGTSGGNEQFF. DNA for the CDR3: TGTGCCAGCAGTCCCGGGACTAGCGGGGGGAATGAGCAGTTCTTC.

The gene calls are TRBV20-1 and TRBJ2-7; no clear D gene. Germline loops: CDR1 DFQATT, CDR2 SNEGSKA (reference sequence). This CDR3 is built from 11 residues. The V and J ends lost 8 bases and 4 bases respectively, with 12 bases between them. CDR3 nucleotide sequence: TGCAGTCCGATGGACGGTTACGAGCAGTACTTC. Encoded protein: CSPMDGYEQYF.

This clonotype was detected many times. The chain couples TRBV12-3 or TRBV12-4 to TRBJ1-6; D is unclear. The CDR3 spans 12 residues. The V end was cut by 5 bases, the J end by 7 bases, with 6 bases between. This CDR3 reads CASSPQNSPLHF. As DNA, the CDR3 is TGTGCCAGCAGTCCCCAAAATTCACCCCTCCACTTT.

The chain couples TRBV7-2 to TRBJ2-1; 7 bases are a match to TRBD2. The germline V gene encodes CDR1 SGHTA and CDR2 FQGNSA. V was pared by 3 bases and J by 6 bases, with 8 bases of the junction left unmatched. The CDR3 is made up of 15 amino acids. The CDR3 DNA reads as TGTGCCAGCAGCTTCCTTGGACTAGTAGGCAATGAGCAGTTCTTC. This translates into CASSFLGLVGNEQFF.

This sequence joins TRBV5-1 and TRBJ1-5, with D possibly being TRBD1 (5 bases). V lost 2 bases to trimming and J lost 1 base, with 10 bases between them. Germline V gene lookup returns CDR1 SGHRS and CDR2 YFSETQ. This CDR3 has 15 residues. CDR3 sequence (DNA): TGCGCCAGCAGCTTAGACGGGGGAAGCAATCAGCCCCAGCATTTT. It specifies CASSLDGGSNQPQHF.

The V gene is TRBV2, the J gene TRBJ2-3, with D possibly matching TRBD2 (6 bases). CDR3 length equals 12 residues. Trimming cost V 4 bases and J 8 bases, with 10 bases left between them. CDR1 is SNHLY, CDR2 FYNNEI, per germline. The CDR3: CASSGDWPTQYF. In DNA, the CDR3 is TGTGCCAGCAGTGGGGACTGGCCTACGCAGTATTTT.

This clonotype was counted a few times. The chain has TRBV12-3 or TRBV12-4 and TRBJ2-7; 7 bases match TRBD2. Unmatched junction bases numbered 4, after V lost 4 bases and J lost 4 bases. The CDR3 has 13 amino acids. In nucleotides, the CDR3 is TGTGCCAGCAGTTGGGGGGGGAGGTACGAGCAGTACTTC. As protein: CASSWGGRYEQYF.

The chain couples TRBV29-1 to TRBJ2-2; D may be TRBD1 (5 bases). CDR1 is SQVTM and CDR2 is ANQGSEA in the germline V gene. CDR3 size: 12 residues. V lost 2 bases to trimming and J lost 5 bases, with 6 bases between them. In DNA, the CDR3 is TGCAGCGTTGAAAAGGGGACCGGGGAGCTGTTTTTT. It encodes CSVEKGTGELFF.

The V gene is TRBV5-8, the J gene TRBJ1-5; 8 bases map to TRBD1. V shed 2 bases and J 1 base; nucleotides not matched to a gene: 5. Germline CDR1 and CDR2: SGHTS and YDEGEE. This CDR3 region has 16 residues. Here the CDR3 reads CASSFQGARSNQPQHF. The CDR3 DNA follows: TGTGCCAGCAGCTTTCAGGGGGCTAGAAGCAATCAGCCCCAGCATTTT.

V usage is TRBV7-9 and J usage is TRBJ2-7; the D is unclear. The CDR3 is 16 residues long. V was shortened by 5 bases and J by 0 bases, with 17 bases between the two germline ends. CDR1 is SEHNR, CDR2 FQNEAQ, per germline (reference sequence). CDR3 loop: CASSRLGTTPSYEQYF. CDR3 nucleotides: TGTGCCAGCAGCCGACTGGGAACCACTCCCTCCTACGAGCAGTACTTC.

The table lists this clonotype with a few counts. The V gene is TRBV20-1, the J gene TRBJ2-5; D not certain. The germline V gene encodes CDR1 DFQATT and CDR2 SNEGSKA (reference sequence). V lost 3 bases and J 5 bases, leaving 10 bases between the germline ends. This CDR3 contains 12 residues. The CDR3 here is CSASKERETQYF. The CDR3 DNA is TGCAGTGCTAGCAAGGAGAGGGAGACCCAGTACTTC.

This clonotype was seen a handful of times. The chain combines TRBV12-3 or TRBV12-4 with TRBJ2-5; 8 nucleotides agree with TRBD1. The V and J ends lost 6 bases and 5 bases, in that order; junction bases with no gene match: 5. This CDR3 region has 13 residues. CDR3: CASSQTGVETQYF. CDR3 nucleotide sequence: TGTGCCAGCAGCCAGACAGGGGTCGAGACCCAGTACTTC.

The chain employs TRBV6-2 or TRBV6-3 and TRBJ1-2; D gene uncertain. The CDR3 totals 13 residues. Germline V gives CDR1 MNHEY, CDR2 SVGEGT. V shed 2 bases and J shed 4 bases, with 8 bases lying between them. CDR3 residues: CASSYNPFYGYTF. CDR3 in DNA: TGTGCCAGCAGTTACAACCCATTCTATGGCTACACCTTC.

By sample fraction, this clonotype is medium-sized (0.01 to 0.1%). The chain combines TRBV4-2 with TRBJ2-3; 10 bases map to TRBD2. J gave up 6 bases and V 4 bases, and 13 bases lay outside the gene matches. Germline values: CDR1 LGHNA, CDR2 YNFKEQ. The CDR3 is made up of 17 amino acids. The chain's CDR3 is CASSRPPSGRARDTQYF. The CDR3 bases are TGTGCCAGCAGCCGCCCCCCCAGCGGGAGGGCCAGGGATACGCAGTATTTT.

This clonotype was found a few times. This chain joins TRBV6-1 and TRBJ2-1, with TRBD2 identical over 7 bases. Trimming removed 5 bases from V and 6 bases from J; junction bases left unmatched: 7. The CDR3 length is 14 residues. Looked up from germline, CDR1 is MNHNS and CDR2 is SASEGT. The CDR3 sequence: CASSRSGTTNEQFF. CDR3 coding DNA: TGTGCCAGCAGTAGAAGTGGGACTACCAATGAGCAGTTCTTC.

The chain carries TRBV6-1 and TRBJ2-4, with 10 positions matching TRBD1. J lost 0 bases, V lost 6 bases, and 14 bases had no gene match. The CDR3 loop spans 19 amino acids. CDR1 MNHNS and CDR2 SASEGT come from the germline V gene. CDR3 in DNA: TGTGCCAGCAGCCGTGACCATCCGGGACAGGGGATAGCCAAAAACATTCAGTACTTC. Its translation is CASSRDHPGQGIAKNIQYF.

The rearrangement joins TRBV12-3 or TRBV12-4 to TRBJ2-5; D gene unclear. The CDR3 spans 14 residues. Trimming shortened V by 7 bases and J by 2 bases, and 14 bases separated the two germline ends. CDR3 nucleotide sequence: TGTGCCAGCACTCGTGCTGGGTCACAAGAGACCCAGTACTTC. Amino acid sequence: CASTRAGSQETQYF.

The chain links TRBV9 to TRBJ1-5; D remains unclear. The CDR3 runs to 13 residues. Germline V CDR1 and CDR2: SGDLS, YYNGEE. V was trimmed by 0 bases and J by 14 bases, leaving 15 bases between them. CDR3 residues: CASSVDEKGWKHF. The CDR3 region has the DNA TGTGCCAGCAGCGTAGATGAGAAAGGGTGGAAGCATTTT.

This rearrangement joins TRBV29-1 to TRBJ1-2, with 8 bases that match TRBD1. CDR1 is SQVTM and CDR2 is ANQGSEA in the germline V gene. Germline trimming cut 3 bases from V and 5 bases from J; bases unmatched to any gene: 8. The CDR3 spans 14 residues. CDR3 sequence reads: CSVDADRVGYGYTF. As DNA, the CDR3 is TGCAGCGTTGACGCGGACAGGGTAGGGTATGGCTACACCTTC. The variable domain in full, completed from reference TRBV29-1 and TRBJ1-2, reads SAVISQKPSRDICQRGTSLTIQCQVDSQVTMMFWYRQQPGQSLTLIATANQGSEATYESGFVIDKFPISRPNLTFSTLTVSNMSPEDSSIYLCSVDADRVGYGYTFGSGTRLTVV.

This clonotype was seen more than once but under ten times. At one boundary the junction diverges from the germline segment, which might be a read error. The chain has TRBV12-3 or TRBV12-4 and TRBJ2-1; TRBD2 is a possible D gene (5 bases). The CDR3 is 11 residues long. The CDR3 bases are TGTGCCAGCAGTTTAGGGAGCTTCGGGATCTTC. It specifies CASSLGSFGIF.

The V and J genes are TRBV5-1 and TRBJ1-1; D perhaps matches TRBD1 (6 bases). With 0 bases removed from V and 4 bases from J, the gap between germline ends came to 13 bases. Germline V gives CDR1 SGHRS, CDR2 YFSETQ. The CDR3 is 15 residues long. The CDR3 loop is CASSLDRGGGTEAFF. Here the CDR3 DNA reads TGCGCCAGCAGCTTGGATCGGGGAGGGGGCACTGAAGCTTTCTTT.

The rearrangement joins TRBV20-1 to TRBJ1-4; no clear D. Germline CDR1 is DFQATT and CDR2 is SNEGSKA (reference sequence). The CDR3 consists of 13 residues. V gave up 3 bases and J gave up 4 bases, with 9 bases separating them. The CDR3 bases are TGCAGTGCTAGGGAGGGATATAATGAAAAACTGTTTTTT. It codes for CSAREGYNEKLFF.